One sample yielded the 5 T cell receptor beta chains listed below, sequenced in a study of blood T cell repertoires in COVID-19. Clones were sequenced by immunoSEQ multiplex PCR, and TCRdb holds only the in-frame ones, with some missing. The data show hundreds of thousands of clones, about 85% seen once. The sample comprised peripheral blood. Receptor source: a man aged 18 to 29 with active or convalescent COVID-19.

The rearrangement joins TRBV30 to TRBJ2-3; D is unresolved. V lost 3 bases and J lost 3, with 10 bases in between. This CDR3 spans 13 amino acids. Germline values: CDR1 GTSNPN, CDR2 SVGIG (reference sequence). CDR3 sequence: CAWSPAGTDTQYF. For the CDR3, the DNA is TGTGCCTGGAGCCCAGCAGGAACAGATACGCAGTATTTT.

The CDR3 loop is CASSNVGLAGPEQYF. The CDR3 DNA is TGTGCCAGTAGTAATGTGGGACTAGCGGGACCCGAGCAGTACTTC. The J gene is TRBJ2-7, the V gene TRBV19, with 13 bases that match TRBD2. Unmatched junction bases numbered 6, after V lost 4 bases and J lost 6 bases. The CDR3 runs to 15 residues. CDR1 is LNHDA, CDR2 SQIVND, per germline (reference sequence).

The V and J genes are TRBV19 and TRBJ1-1; tentative D call: TRBD1 (5 bases). The ends were cut back, 1 base at V and 3 bases at J, with 9 bases in the middle. This CDR3 comprises 14 residues. Germline CDR1 LNHDA, CDR2 SQIVND (reference sequence). As DNA, the CDR3 is TGTGCCAGTAGTATAGCCGGGGGGGACACTGAAGCTTTCTTT. This sequence encodes CASSIAGGDTEAFF.

This chain links TRBV27 with TRBJ1-5, with TRBD1 matching 7 bases. Trimming removed 2 bases from V and 6 bases from J; junction bases left unmatched: 4. The CDR3 is 14 residues long. The germline V gene encodes CDR1 MNHEY and CDR2 SMNVEV (reference sequence). The CDR3 protein is CASSLTAGGQPQHF. Here the CDR3 DNA reads TGTGCCAGCAGTTTAACGGCAGGGGGTCAGCCCCAGCATTTT.

J is TRBJ2-5 and V is TRBV5-4; D ambiguous. This CDR3 has 13 residues. The germline V gene encodes CDR1 SGHNT and CDR2 YYREEE (reference sequence). V was clipped by 2 bases and J by 5 bases, with 10 bases between them. In DNA, the CDR3 is TGTGCCAGCAGCTTTGGTCTATGGGAGACCCAGTACTTC. Its protein is CASSFGLWETQYF. Full variable domain (remainder filled in from reference TRBV5-4 and TRBJ2-5): ETGVTQSPTHLIKTRGQQVTLRCSSQSGHNTVSWYQQALGQGPQFIFQYYREEENGRGNFPPRFSGLQFPNYSSELNVNALELDDSALYLCASSFGLWETQYFGPGTRLLVL.